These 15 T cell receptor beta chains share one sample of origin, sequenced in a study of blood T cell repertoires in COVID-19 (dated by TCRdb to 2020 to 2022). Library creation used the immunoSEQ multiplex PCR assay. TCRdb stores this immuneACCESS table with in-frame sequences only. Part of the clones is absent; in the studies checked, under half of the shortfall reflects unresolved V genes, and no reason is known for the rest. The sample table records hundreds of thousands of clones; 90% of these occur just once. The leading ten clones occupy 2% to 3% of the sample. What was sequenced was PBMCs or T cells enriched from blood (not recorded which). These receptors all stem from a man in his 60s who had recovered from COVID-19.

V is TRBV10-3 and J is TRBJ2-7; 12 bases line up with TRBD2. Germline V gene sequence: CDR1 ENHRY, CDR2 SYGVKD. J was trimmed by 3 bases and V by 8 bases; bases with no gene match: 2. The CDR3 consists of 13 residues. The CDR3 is CAIGGLAGYEQYF. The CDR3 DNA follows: TGTGCCATCGGGGGACTAGCGGGCTACGAGCAGTACTTC.

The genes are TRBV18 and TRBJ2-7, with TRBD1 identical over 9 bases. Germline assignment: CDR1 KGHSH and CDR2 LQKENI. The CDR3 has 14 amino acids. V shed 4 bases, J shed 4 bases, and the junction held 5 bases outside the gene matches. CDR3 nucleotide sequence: TGTGCCAGCTCACTTACAGGGGGCATTTACGAGCAGTACTTC. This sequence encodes CASSLTGGIYEQYF.

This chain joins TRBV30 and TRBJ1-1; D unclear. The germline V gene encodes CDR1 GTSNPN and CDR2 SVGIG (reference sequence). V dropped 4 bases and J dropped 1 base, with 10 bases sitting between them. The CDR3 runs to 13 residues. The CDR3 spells CAWNRRENTEAFF. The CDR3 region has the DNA TGTGCCTGGAATAGACGGGAGAACACTGAAGCTTTCTTT.

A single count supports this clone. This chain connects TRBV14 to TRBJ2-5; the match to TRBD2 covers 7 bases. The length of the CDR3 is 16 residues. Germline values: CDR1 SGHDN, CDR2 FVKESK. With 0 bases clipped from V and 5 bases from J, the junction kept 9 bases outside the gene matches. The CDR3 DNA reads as TGTGCCAGCAGCCAAGAAAGACTAGCAATGGGGGAGACCCAGTACTTC. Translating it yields CASSQERLAMGETQYF.

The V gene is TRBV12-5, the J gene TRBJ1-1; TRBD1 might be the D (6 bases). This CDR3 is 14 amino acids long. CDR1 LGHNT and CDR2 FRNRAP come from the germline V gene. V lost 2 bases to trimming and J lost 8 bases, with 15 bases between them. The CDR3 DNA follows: TGTGCTAGTGGTTTGACAGGGACGGCCGGAGAAGCTTTCTTT. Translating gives CASGLTGTAGEAFF. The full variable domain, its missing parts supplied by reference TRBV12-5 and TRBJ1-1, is DARVTQTPRHKVTEMGQEVTMRCQPILGHNTVFWYRQTMMQGLELLAYFRNRAPLDDSGMPKDRFSAEMPDATLATLKIQPSEPRDSAVYFCASGLTGTAGEAFFGQGTRLTVV.

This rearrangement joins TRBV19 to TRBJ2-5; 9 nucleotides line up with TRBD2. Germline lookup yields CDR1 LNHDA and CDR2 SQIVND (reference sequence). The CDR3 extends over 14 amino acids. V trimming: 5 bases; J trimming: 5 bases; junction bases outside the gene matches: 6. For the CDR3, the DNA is TGTGCCAGTAGTTCATGGACTAGCGAGGAGACCCAGTACTTC. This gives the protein CASSSWTSEETQYF.

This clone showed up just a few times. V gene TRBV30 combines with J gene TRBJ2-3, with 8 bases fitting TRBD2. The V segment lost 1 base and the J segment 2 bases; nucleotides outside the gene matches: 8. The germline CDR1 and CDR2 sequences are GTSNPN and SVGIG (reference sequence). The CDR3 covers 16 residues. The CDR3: CAWSAGGALHTDTQYF. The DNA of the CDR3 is TGTGCCTGGAGTGCGGGAGGGGCGCTGCACACAGATACGCAGTATTTT.

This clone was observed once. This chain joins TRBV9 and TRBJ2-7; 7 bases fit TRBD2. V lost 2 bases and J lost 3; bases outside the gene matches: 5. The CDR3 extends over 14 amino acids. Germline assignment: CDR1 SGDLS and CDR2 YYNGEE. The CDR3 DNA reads TGTGCCAGCAGCGTGGGGGGGGACCTCTACGAGCAGTACTTC. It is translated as CASSVGGDLYEQYF.

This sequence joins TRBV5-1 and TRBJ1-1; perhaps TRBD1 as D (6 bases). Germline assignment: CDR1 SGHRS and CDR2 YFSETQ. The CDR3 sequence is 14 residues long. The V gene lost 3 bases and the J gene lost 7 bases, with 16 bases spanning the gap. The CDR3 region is CASSSLTGPGEAFF. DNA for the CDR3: TGCGCCAGCAGCTCGTTAACAGGGCCTGGTGAAGCTTTCTTT.

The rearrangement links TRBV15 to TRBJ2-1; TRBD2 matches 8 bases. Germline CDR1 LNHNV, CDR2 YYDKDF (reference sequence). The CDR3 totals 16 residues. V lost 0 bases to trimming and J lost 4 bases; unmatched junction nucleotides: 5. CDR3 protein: CATSRDPGRGYNEQFF. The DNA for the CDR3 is TGTGCCACCAGCAGAGATCCCGGGAGGGGTTACAATGAGCAGTTCTTC.

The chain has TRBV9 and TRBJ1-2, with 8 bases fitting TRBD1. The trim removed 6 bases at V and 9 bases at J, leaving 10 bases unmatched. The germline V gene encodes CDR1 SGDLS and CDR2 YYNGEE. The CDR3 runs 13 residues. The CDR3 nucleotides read TGTGCCAGCACCGGGACTCAGGGGGCCCGCTACACCTTC. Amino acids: CASTGTQGARYTF.

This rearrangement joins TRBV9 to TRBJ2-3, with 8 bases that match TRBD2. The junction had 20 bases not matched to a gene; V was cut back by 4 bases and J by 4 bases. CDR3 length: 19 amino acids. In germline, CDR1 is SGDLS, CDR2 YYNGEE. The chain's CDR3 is CASSPSFGRGAFQSDTQYF. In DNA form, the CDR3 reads TGTGCCAGCAGCCCCTCCTTCGGGCGGGGGGCCTTCCAATCAGATACGCAGTATTTT.

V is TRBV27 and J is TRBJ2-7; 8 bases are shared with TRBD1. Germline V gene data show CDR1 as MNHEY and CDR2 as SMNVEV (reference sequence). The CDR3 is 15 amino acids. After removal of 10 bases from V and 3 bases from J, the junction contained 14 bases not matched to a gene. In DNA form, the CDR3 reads TGTGCCACCAAATCCTTCGACAGGGGATTCTACGAGCAGTACTTC. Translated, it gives CATKSFDRGFYEQYF.

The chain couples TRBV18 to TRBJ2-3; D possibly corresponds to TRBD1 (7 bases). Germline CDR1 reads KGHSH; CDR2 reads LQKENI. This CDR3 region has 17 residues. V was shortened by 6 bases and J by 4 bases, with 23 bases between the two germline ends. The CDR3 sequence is CASSNGSDREVSDTQYF. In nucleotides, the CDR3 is TGTGCCAGCTCCAACGGGTCTGACAGGGAGGTGTCAGATACGCAGTATTTT.

The CDR3 DNA sequence: TGTGCCAGCAGGAAGGACAGGGGGTCCGATTCACCCCTCCACTTT. This codes for CASRKDRGSDSPLHF. This rearrangement joins TRBV2 to TRBJ1-6; 10 bases agree with TRBD1. Per germline, CDR1 SNHLY and CDR2 FYNNEI. V lost 6 bases, J lost 8 bases, and 7 bases stayed unmatched. This CDR3 has 15 amino acids.